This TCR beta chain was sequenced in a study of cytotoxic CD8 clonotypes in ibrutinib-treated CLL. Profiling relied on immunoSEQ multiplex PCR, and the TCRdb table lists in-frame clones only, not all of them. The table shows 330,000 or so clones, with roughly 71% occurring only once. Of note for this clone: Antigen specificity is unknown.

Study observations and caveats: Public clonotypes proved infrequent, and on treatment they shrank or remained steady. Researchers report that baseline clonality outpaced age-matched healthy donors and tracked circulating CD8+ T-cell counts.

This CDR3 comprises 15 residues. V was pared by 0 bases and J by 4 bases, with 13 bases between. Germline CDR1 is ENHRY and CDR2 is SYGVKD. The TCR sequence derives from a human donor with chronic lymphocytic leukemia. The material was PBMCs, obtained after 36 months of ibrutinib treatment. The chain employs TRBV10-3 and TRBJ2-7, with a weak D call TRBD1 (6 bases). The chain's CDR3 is CAISESGQSIYEQYF. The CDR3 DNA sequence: TGTGCCATCAGTGAGTCTGGACAGTCTATTTACGAGCAGTACTTC.